The rows below give T cell receptor beta chains drawn from one sample of a study of blood T cell repertoires in COVID-19. Generated by immunoSEQ multiplex PCR, the TCRdb table keeps only in-frame clones and is missing some. This table holds some 260,000 clones, roughly 80% found once. The sample taken for sequencing was peripheral blood. The receptors were sampled from a woman between 35 and 50 years old with active or convalescent COVID-19. Each CDR3 is given with its conserved first and last residue. The order of the fields is J gene, V gene, CDR3 protein.

J gene: TRBJ1-6; V gene: TRBV6-5; CDR3 protein: CASSPTGTSPLHF
J gene: TRBJ2-1; V gene: TRBV2; CDR3 protein: CASRASMVGEQFF
J gene: TRBJ1-1; V gene: TRBV9; CDR3 protein: CASSVQGGTEAFF
J gene: TRBJ1-5; V gene: TRBV5-3; CDR3 protein: CARSPGQGPNQPQHF
J gene: TRBJ1-2; V gene: TRBV7-2; CDR3 protein: CASSLGGNNYGYTF
J gene: TRBJ2-5; V gene: TRBV21-1; CDR3 protein: CASSKVVLVGQEETQYF
J gene: TRBJ1-2; V gene: TRBV12-3/TRBV12-4; CDR3 protein: CASSFAPGYGYTF
J gene: TRBJ1-2; V gene: TRBV28; CDR3 protein: CASSLRGGGNGYTF
J gene: TRBJ2-2; V gene: TRBV19; CDR3 protein: CASSTSQVSGELFF
J gene: TRBJ2-7; V gene: TRBV3-1/TRBV3-2; CDR3 protein: CASRSRAAYEQYF
J gene: TRBJ1-1; V gene: TRBV4-2; CDR3 protein: CASSRPDSLNTEAFF
J gene: TRBJ1-1; V gene: TRBV14; CDR3 protein: CASSLGGGDREAFF
J gene: TRBJ1-2; V gene: TRBV7-3; CDR3 protein: CASSLTHGLGYTF